The 4 T cell receptor beta chains below come from one sample, sequenced in a study of CD8+CD57+ T cells in acquired aplastic anemia. The TCR beta profiling, which covered VDJ combination and CDR3 sequence, was carried out using genomic DNA as the template. TCRdb ran MiXCR on the reads and lists one entry per CDR3 protein. The repertoire holds about 210,000 distinct CDR3 sequences, with 34% as singletons. The sequencing input was sorted CD4+, CD8+, or CD8+CD57+ T cells (not recorded which) from PBMCs. The origin of the receptors is a human donor in good health, serving as a control.

This clonotype was counted ten times or more. The CDR3 coding sequence is TGTGCCATCAGTGACCACACCGGGGAGCTGTTTTTT. This codes for CAISDHTGELFF. The gene calls are TRBV10-3 and TRBJ2-2; unclear D gene. Germline V CDR1 and CDR2: ENHRY, SYGVKD. The V gene lost 3 bases and the J gene lost 3 bases, with 2 bases spanning the gap. The length of the CDR3 is 12 residues.

In its sample, this clonotype was seen a few times. Possible read error: a much larger clone is one base away. The rearrangement joins TRBV7-7 to TRBJ2-5; 10 bases line up with TRBD2. The CDR3 sequence is 14 residues long. Germline V gene data show CDR1 as SSHAT and CDR2 as FNYEAQ (reference sequence). The CDR3 reads CTSSAGTSEETQYF. As DNA, the CDR3 is TGTACCAGCAGCGCAGGGACTAGCGAAGAGACCCAGTACTTC.

This clonotype was detected many times. This chain joins TRBV10-1 and TRBJ1-2; D remains unclear. Germline V CDR1 and CDR2: WNHNN, SYGVQD (reference sequence). This CDR3 comprises 13 residues. V shed 2 bases and J shed 4 bases, with 8 bases lying between them. The CDR3, as DNA: TGCGCCAGCAGTGAGGGATCCACCTATGGCTACACCTTC. Translated: CASSEGSTYGYTF.

This clonotype was seen a handful of times. This chain connects TRBV7-2 to TRBJ2-1; 7 bases are a match to TRBD2. The CDR3 sequence is 16 residues long. J lost 5 bases, V lost 0 bases, and 7 bases had no gene match. From germline, CDR1 is SGHTA and CDR2 FQGNSA. CDR3 sequence (DNA): TGTGCCAGCAGCTTAGCGCTCGGACTAGTTAACAATGAGCAGTTCTTC. Translating it yields CASSLALGLVNNEQFF.